This is a list of T cell receptor beta chains from one sample in a study of cytomegalovirus exposure and HLA in healthy donors. Assay: immunoSEQ multiplex PCR; the TCRdb copy retains only in-frame clones and omits some. The sample yields fewer than 120,000 clones, over 65% seen once. The specimen was PBMCs. These receptors originate from a man aged 25 to 45 in good health and CMV-seropositive. Each CDR3 is given with its conserved first and last residue. The D gene is left open where the match is weak. Expanded clones are given a class, and other clones once, few, many or no size at all.

clone_size: -
j_call: TRBJ2-5
v_call: TRBV6-6
d_call: -
cdr3_aa: CASSYSAGNLKETQYF
cdr3_nt: TGTGCCAGCAGTTACTCGGCGGGGAACCTGAAAGAGACCCAGTACTTC

clone_size: -
j_call: TRBJ1-6
v_call: TRBV6-1
d_call: -
cdr3_aa: CASSESEKSPLHF
cdr3_nt: TGTGCCAGCAGTGAATCGGAGAAATCACCCCTCCACTTT

clone_size: -
j_call: TRBJ1-5
v_call: TRBV4-1
d_call: -
cdr3_aa: CASSQAPPDRWNQPQHF
cdr3_nt: TGCGCCAGCAGCCAAGCCCCCCCCGACAGGTGGAATCAGCCCCAGCATTTT

clone_size: -
j_call: TRBJ2-1
v_call: TRBV30
d_call: -
cdr3_aa: CARGTYNEQFF
cdr3_nt: TGTGCCCGAGGGACCTACAATGAGCAGTTCTTC

clone_size: once
j_call: TRBJ2-1
v_call: TRBV5-1
d_call: TRBD1
cdr3_aa: CASSLWTGDSHSEQFF
cdr3_nt: TGCGCCAGCAGCTTGTGGACAGGGGACTCCCATAGTGAGCAGTTCTTC

clone_size: -
j_call: TRBJ2-7
v_call: TRBV11-3
d_call: TRBD1
cdr3_aa: CASSSPGQGNEQYF
cdr3_nt: TGTGCCAGCAGCTCCCCGGGACAGGGTAACGAGCAGTACTTC

clone_size: -
j_call: TRBJ2-3
v_call: TRBV30
d_call: TRBD1
cdr3_aa: CAWTWTGSVNTQYF
cdr3_nt: TGTGCCTGGACTTGGACAGGGAGCGTGAATACGCAGTATTTT

clone_size: -
j_call: TRBJ1-5
v_call: TRBV12-5
d_call: -
cdr3_aa: CASGDGWPQHF
cdr3_nt: TGTGCTAGTGGAGACGGGTGGCCCCAGCATTTT

clone_size: -
j_call: TRBJ1-6
v_call: TRBV6-5
d_call: TRBD1
cdr3_aa: CASSWAGGNSLLHF
cdr3_nt: TGTGCCAGCAGTTGGGCAGGGGGGAATTCACTCCTCCACTTT

clone_size: -
j_call: TRBJ1-5
v_call: TRBV9
d_call: TRBD1
cdr3_aa: CASSIGQGAQPQHF
cdr3_nt: TGTGCCAGCAGCATCGGACAGGGCGCGCAGCCCCAGCATTTT

clone_size: -
j_call: TRBJ1-6
v_call: TRBV4-3
d_call: -
cdr3_aa: CASSKGPTLQNSPLHF
cdr3_nt: TGCGCCAGCAGCAAGGGGCCCACCCTACAAAATTCACCCCTCCACTTT

clone_size: -
j_call: TRBJ2-3
v_call: TRBV14
d_call: -
cdr3_aa: CASSHPGGRNTQYF
cdr3_nt: TGTGCCAGCAGCCACCCAGGGGGGCGGAATACGCAGTATTTT

clone_size: -
j_call: TRBJ2-7
v_call: TRBV7-8
d_call: -
cdr3_aa: CASSEDGTLLYEQYF
cdr3_nt: TGTGCCAGCAGCGAGGACGGGACATTACTCTACGAGCAGTACTTC

clone_size: -
j_call: TRBJ2-5
v_call: TRBV29-1
d_call: -
cdr3_aa: CSVEGQGRGQETQYF
cdr3_nt: TGCAGCGTTGAAGGGCAGGGAAGGGGCCAAGAGACCCAGTACTTC

clone_size: few
j_call: TRBJ1-2
v_call: TRBV6-5
d_call: -
cdr3_aa: CASSAETGVNYGYTF
cdr3_nt: TGTGCCAGCAGTGCCGAGACAGGCGTCAACTATGGCTACACCTTC

clone_size: -
j_call: TRBJ2-3
v_call: TRBV7-2
d_call: TRBD2
cdr3_aa: CASRTSGGADTQYF
cdr3_nt: TGTGCCAGCAGGACTAGCGGGGGTGCAGATACGCAGTATTTT

clone_size: -
j_call: TRBJ2-7
v_call: TRBV19
d_call: -
cdr3_aa: CASSIRTDETLYEQYF
cdr3_nt: TGTGCCAGTAGTATAAGGACAGACGAAACCCTCTACGAGCAGTACTTC

clone_size: -
j_call: TRBJ2-7
v_call: TRBV4-3
d_call: -
cdr3_aa: CASSQVVVSSYEQYF
cdr3_nt: TGCGCCAGCAGCCAAGTTGTGGTCAGCTCCTACGAGCAGTACTTC

clone_size: -
j_call: TRBJ1-1
v_call: TRBV7-9
d_call: -
cdr3_aa: CASSSQDTEAFF
cdr3_nt: TGTGCCAGCAGCTCCCAGGACACTGAAGCTTTCTTT

clone_size: -
j_call: TRBJ1-2
v_call: TRBV4-1
d_call: TRBD1
cdr3_aa: CASSQEARDRGVAYGYTF
cdr3_nt: TGCGCCAGCAGCCAAGAGGCTCGGGACAGGGGGGTCGCCTATGGCTACACCTTC